The 8 T cell receptor beta chains below come from one sample, sequenced in a study of cytomegalovirus exposure and HLA in healthy donors. Primers for the PCR totalled 60 Vbeta and 13 Jbeta. Only in-frame clones appear in the TCRdb table, and some are missing; sequencing was by immunoSEQ multiplex PCR. The sample lists over 200,000 clones, about 78% seen once, with about 3.8% in the top ten. The sequencing sample was made of PBMCs. The receptors derive from a male donor in good health and CMV-seronegative.

J is TRBJ2-7 and V is TRBV6-5, with 7 bases fitting TRBD1. Germline CDR1 MNHEY, CDR2 SVGAGI. The trim removed 2 bases at V and 2 bases at J, leaving 6 bases unmatched. The CDR3 is 15 amino acids. In nucleotides, the CDR3 is TGTGCCAGCAGTTACGATAGGGGACAGCCCTACGAGCAGTACTTC. This sequence encodes CASSYDRGQPYEQYF.

This clone was counted between two and nine times. V usage is TRBV5-1 and J usage is TRBJ1-1; 7 nucleotides match TRBD1. The CDR3 has 14 amino acids. CDR1 is SGHRS, CDR2 YFSETQ, per germline. V was clipped by 3 bases and J by 4 bases; unmatched bases: 6. CDR3 protein: CASSSTGIGTEAFF. The CDR3 DNA follows: TGCGCCAGCAGCTCGACAGGGATCGGCACTGAAGCTTTCTTT.

The chain has TRBV5-1 and TRBJ1-4; D perhaps matches TRBD1 (5 bases). Trimming removed 6 bases at V and 3 bases at J, with 12 bases between. This CDR3 is 14 amino acids long. Germline lookup yields CDR1 SGHRS and CDR2 YFSETQ. The chain's CDR3 is CASTLGRANEKLFF. CDR3 bases: TGCGCCAGCACCCTCGGCAGGGCTAATGAAAAACTGTTTTTT.

The chain is built from TRBV6-5 and TRBJ1-2; D gene unclear. Germline-derived CDR1 and CDR2 are MNHEY and SVGAGI. The V end was cut by 4 bases, the J end by 4 bases, with 4 bases between. This CDR3 is 11 amino acids long. CDR3 DNA: TGTGCCAGCAGTTCTAGCTATGGCTACACCTTC. The encoded protein is CASSSSYGYTF.

J is TRBJ2-7 and V is TRBV5-4; D possibly corresponds to TRBD1 (6 bases). Trimming pared 4 bases from V and 3 bases from J, leaving 14 bases between. Germline assignment: CDR1 SGHNT and CDR2 YYREEE (reference sequence). This CDR3 has 14 amino acids. DNA for the CDR3: TGTGCCAGCAGCCCTGGGCAGGGGCGCTACGAGCAGTACTTC. Protein sequence: CASSPGQGRYEQYF.

With respect to this clone: At one end, the junction sequence differs from germline, possibly due to a read error. V and J are TRBV2 and TRBJ1-5; D is perhaps TRBD1 (5 bases). Germline V gene data show CDR1 as SNHLY and CDR2 as FYNNEI. This CDR3 is 13 amino acids long. The CDR3 reads CASRFDSNQPQHF. In DNA form, the CDR3 reads TGTGCCAGCAGATTTGACAGCAACCAGCCCCAGCATTTT.

The rearrangement links TRBV5-1 to TRBJ2-7, with a weak D call TRBD2 (5 bases). The CDR3 has 14 amino acids. Trimming took 3 bases from V and 0 from J, leaving 10 bases between them. Germline lookup yields CDR1 SGHRS and CDR2 YFSETQ. DNA of the CDR3: TGCGCCAGCAGCTACGCGGGCCTCTCCTACGAGCAGTACTTC. Translation: CASSYAGLSYEQYF.

The J gene is TRBJ1-1, the V gene TRBV11-2; 7 nucleotides match TRBD1. Germline CDR1 reads SGHAT; CDR2 reads FQNNGV. This CDR3 is 16 amino acids long. The ends lost 1 base at V and 6 bases at J; junction bases unmatched: 11. CDR3 residues: CASSLGQGVASPEAFF. The CDR3 nucleotides are TGTGCCAGCAGCTTAGGCCAGGGGGTAGCCAGCCCTGAAGCTTTCTTT.